The 21 T cell receptor beta chains presented below share a single source sample, sequenced in a study of blood T cells in healthy people across ages. PCR was performed a second time for about 7 to 11 cycles using a sample-barcoded 5' primer and a J-beta primer mix. TCRdb fed the 5' RACE reads into MiXCR, producing one record per CDR3 protein. Among about 800,000 distinct CDR3 sequences listed, roughly 25% were seen once. The same data also went into a second study, on T cells of mothers and their children.

Sequenced material: blood. The origin of the receptors is a boy younger than 18 in good health.

The table lists this clonotype with a few counts. The chain uses TRBV20-1 and TRBJ2-5, with TRBD1 identical over 8 bases. The DNA end favors TRBJ2-7, so the J call may be wrong. The germline gives CDR1 DFQATT, CDR2 SNEGSKA (reference sequence). The CDR3 has 14 residues. In DNA form, the CDR3 reads TGCAGTGCTATGGACAGGGACGGATTCTACGAGCAGTACTTC. Translated, it gives CSAMDRDGFYEQYF.

The chain joins TRBV20-1 to TRBJ2-1; 8 bases line up with TRBD2. The CDR3 sequence is 14 residues long. J gave up 8 bases and V 6 bases, and 12 bases lay outside the gene matches. Germline V gene sequence: CDR1 DFQATT, CDR2 SNEGSKA (reference sequence). DNA for the CDR3: TGCAGTGCGGCCGGACTAGCTTATAGCGATGAGCAGTTCTTC. This sequence encodes CSAAGLAYSDEQFF.

This clonotype showed up just a few times. V gene TRBV6-5 combines with J gene TRBJ1-3; no clear D gene. The V end lost 6 bases, the J end lost 4 bases, and 10 bases lay between the germline ends. Germline CDR1 and CDR2: MNHEY and SVGAGI. The CDR3 has 13 amino acids. CDR3 sequence: CASRDLDGNTIYF. The CDR3 DNA reads as TGTGCCAGCAGGGACTTAGACGGAAACACCATATATTTT.

This chain links TRBV11-2 with TRBJ2-5, with no clear D. Germline CDR1 and CDR2: SGHAT and FQNNGV. V shed 0 bases and J shed 5 bases, with 7 bases lying between them. This CDR3 spans 13 amino acids. The CDR3: CASSLDWTETQYF. The CDR3, as DNA: TGTGCCAGCAGCTTAGATTGGACGGAGACCCAGTACTTC.

The J gene is TRBJ1-4, the V gene TRBV5-1, with D possibly matching TRBD1 (5 bases). Germline V gene lookup returns CDR1 SGHRS and CDR2 YFSETQ. The CDR3 length is 14 residues. V was shortened by 4 bases and J by 8 bases, with 15 bases between the two germline ends. In DNA, the CDR3 is TGCGCCAGCAGCCCTGGAGGGGCAGAGGAAAAACTGTTTTTT. Translating gives CASSPGGAEEKLFF. The full variable domain, rest sourced from reference TRBV5-1 and TRBJ1-4, is KAGVTQTPRYLIKTRGQQVTLSCSPISGHRSVSWYQQTPGQGLQFLFEYFSETQRNKGNFPGRFSGRQFSNSRSEMNVSTLELGDSALYLCASSPGGAEEKLFFGSGTQLSVL.

This clonotype was counted a few times. This chain joins TRBV6-6 and TRBJ2-2; a possible D gene is TRBD1 (5 bases). Germline V gene lookup returns CDR1 MNHNY and CDR2 SVGAGI (reference sequence). V was clipped by 8 bases and J by 6 bases, with 19 bases between them. There are 15 residues in the CDR3. CDR3 amino acids: CASAQLKGMAGELFF. For the CDR3, the DNA is TGTGCCAGCGCTCAACTTAAGGGGATGGCCGGGGAGCTGTTTTTT.

This clonotype has ten or more counts. The CDR3 loop is CASSPRGALPLNEQFF. Here the CDR3 DNA reads TGTGCCAGCAGCCCCCGGGGGGCACTACCCCTGAATGAGCAGTTCTTC. The J gene is TRBJ2-1, the V gene TRBV7-6; tentatively, D is TRBD2 (7 bases). Per the germline V gene, CDR1 is SGHVS and CDR2 is FNYEAQ. The CDR3 contains 16 residues. Trimming removed 5 bases from V and 7 bases from J, with 21 bases in between.

This chain joins TRBV9 and TRBJ2-1, with D perhaps matching TRBD2 (5 bases). The CDR3 loop spans 15 amino acids. Germline V gene sequence: CDR1 SGDLS, CDR2 YYNGEE. Trimming took off 7 bases at V and 5 bases at J, with 19 bases between the two ends. CDR3 sequence: CASALGLAEHNEQFF. The CDR3 nucleotides are TGTGCCAGCGCTCTTGGACTCGCGGAGCACAATGAGCAGTTCTTC.

This clonotype was detected only once. This chain links TRBV6-5 with TRBJ2-7, with TRBD2 as a possible D gene (6 bases). The length of the CDR3 is 14 residues. Germline V gene lookup returns CDR1 MNHEY and CDR2 SVGAGI. V lost 6 bases, J lost 3 bases, and 15 bases lay in between. The chain's CDR3 is CASRASGLIYEQYF. The DNA of the CDR3 is TGTGCCAGCAGGGCCTCGGGACTGATCTACGAGCAGTACTTC.

This clonotype was seen a handful of times. This chain joins TRBV7-2 and TRBJ2-3; TRBD2 agrees at 7 bases. This CDR3 spans 14 amino acids. The V gene end was trimmed by 3 bases and the J gene end by 6 bases; junction bases not matched to a gene: 6. The germline gives CDR1 SGHTA, CDR2 FQGNSA. The DNA of the CDR3 is TGTGCCAGCAGCTTGCTAGCGGATTTTGATACGCAGTATTTT. The encoded protein is CASSLLADFDTQYF. Filled out from reference TRBV7-2 and TRBJ2-3, the complete variable domain reads GAGVSQSPSNKVTEKGKDVELRCDPISGHTALYWYRQSLGQGLEFLIYFQGNSAPDKSGLPSDRFSAERTGGSVSTLTIQRTQQEDSAVYLCASSLLADFDTQYFGPGTRLTVL.

The chain recombines TRBV25-1 with TRBJ1-3; D perhaps matches TRBD1 (5 bases). This CDR3 region has 18 residues. The germline gives CDR1 MGHDK, CDR2 SYGVNS. V gave up 1 base and J gave up 0 bases, with 16 bases separating them. The chain's CDR3 is CASSEFFGGHSSGNTIYF. The CDR3 nucleotides read TGTGCCAGCAGTGAATTTTTTGGGGGTCACAGCTCTGGAAACACCATATATTTT.

This clonotype was detected only a few times. The V call is TRBV28, the J call TRBJ2-5, with D perhaps matching TRBD1 or TRBD2 (5 bases each). The DNA matches TRBJ2-1 better at its end, which makes the J call doubtful. This CDR3 is 16 amino acids long. CDR1 and CDR2 (germline): MDHEN, SYDVKM. The CDR3, as DNA: TGTGCCAGCAGTCCCAGTTCCGGGACGCGTCGGACTGAGCAGTTCTTC. The encoded protein is CASSPSSGTRRTEQFF.

In this sample, this clonotype turned up a few times. The genes are TRBV20-1 and TRBJ2-7; D possibly matches TRBD1 or TRBD2 (6 bases each). The V end lost 6 bases, the J end lost 2 bases, and 17 bases lay between the germline ends. The germline CDR1 and CDR2 sequences are DFQATT and SNEGSKA (reference sequence). This CDR3 spans 14 amino acids. The CDR3 DNA is TGCAGTGCCGCCCTGGGGGGCCGGCCCTACGAGCAGTACTTC. It translates to CSAALGGRPYEQYF.

This clonotype has a handful of counts. V is TRBV11-2 and J is TRBJ1-5, with D possibly matching TRBD1 (5 bases). Germline V CDR1 and CDR2: SGHAT, FQNNGV. V gave up 0 bases and J gave up 7 bases, with 7 bases separating them. This CDR3 comprises 13 residues. CDR3 region: CASSLDGGQPQHF. The CDR3 DNA reads TGTGCCAGCAGCTTAGATGGGGGACAGCCCCAGCATTTT.

The chain joins TRBV19 to TRBJ2-2; D unresolved. Germline V CDR1 and CDR2: LNHDA, SQIVND (reference sequence). With 3 bases removed from V and 0 bases from J, the gap between germline ends came to 2 bases. CDR3 length: 13 amino acids. CDR3: CASSMANTGELFF. The CDR3 region has the DNA TGTGCCAGTAGTATGGCGAACACCGGGGAGCTGTTTTTT.

The gene calls are TRBV6-7 and TRBJ2-2; TRBD2 is a possible D gene (6 bases). TRBV6-7 counts as an open reading frame of uncertain function. The CDR3 runs to 17 residues. With 2 bases removed from V and 2 bases from J, the gap between germline ends came to 15 bases. The CDR3 nucleotides read TGTGCCAGCAGTTACGGGAGGTCTAGCCGAAACACCGGGGAGCTGTTTTTT. This translates into CASSYGRSSRNTGELFF.

Note on this clonotype: One end of the junction does not line up with germline, which may come from a read error. V gene TRBV13 combines with J gene TRBJ2-7; 8 positions match TRBD1. Germline values: CDR1 PRHDT, CDR2 FYEKMQ (reference sequence). This CDR3 has 12 residues. For the CDR3, the DNA is TGTGCCAGCAGCTCGGACAGGGCGGCCAAAGTCTTC. Protein product: CASSSDRAAKVF. The full variable domain, rest sourced from reference TRBV13 and TRBJ2-7, is AAGVIQSPRHLIKEKRETATLKCYPIPRHDTVYWYQQGPGQDPQFLISFYEKMQSDKGSIPDRFSAQQFSDYHSELNMSSLELGDSALYFCASSSDRAAKVFGPGTRLTVT.

The chain has TRBV6-5 and TRBJ1-2; unclear D gene. V was shortened by 0 bases and J by 8 bases, with 16 bases between the two germline ends. The CDR3 length is 15 residues. Germline CDR1 reads MNHEY; CDR2 reads SVGAGI. The CDR3 nucleotides are TGTGCCAGCAGTTACTCATCGGGCATTGTAGACGGCTACACCTTC. Encoded protein: CASSYSSGIVDGYTF.

The genes are TRBV20-1 and TRBJ1-2, with 7 nucleotides matching TRBD1. The CDR3 totals 14 residues. Trimming removed 5 bases from V and 3 bases from J; junction bases left unmatched: 9. Germline assignment: CDR1 DFQATT and CDR2 SNEGSKA (reference sequence). Here the CDR3 DNA reads TGCAGTGCTGACACGGACAGGACCTACTATGGCTACACCTTC. This sequence encodes CSADTDRTYYGYTF.

This clonotype was found a few times. The V gene is TRBV6-1, the J gene TRBJ2-1; the D gene is possibly TRBD1 (6 bases). Germline assignment: CDR1 MNHNS and CDR2 SASEGT. The CDR3 runs 12 residues. Trimming stripped 4 bases from V and 9 bases from J, with 10 bases between. The CDR3 DNA is TGTGCCAGCAGTGTACAGGGTCCTGAGCAGTTCTTC. Translating it yields CASSVQGPEQFF.

The chain recombines TRBV27 with TRBJ2-5; 10 nucleotides align to TRBD1. CDR1 is MNHEY, CDR2 SMNVEV, per germline (reference sequence). There are 15 residues in the CDR3. The trim removed 7 bases at V and 2 bases at J, leaving 7 bases unmatched. The CDR3 loop is CASTVGQGVQETQYF. Here the CDR3 DNA reads TGTGCCAGCACCGTCGGACAGGGGGTTCAAGAGACCCAGTACTTC.